The rows below give T cell receptor beta chains drawn from one sample of a study of T cells after yellow fever vaccination. TCRdb analysed the 5' RACE reads with MiXCR anew, one entry per CDR3 protein. The sample consists of under 600,000 distinct CDR3 sequences, 13% of them appearing once. Source: PBMCs, taken on the day of the yellow fever booster vaccination. These receptors all come from a young man who received the YFV17D yellow fever vaccine. The CDR3 runs from the conserved cysteine through the conserved F or W. Each record gives: V gene, CDR3 protein.

TRBV20-1 | CSAQPRVSSYEQYF
TRBV4-3 | CASSTPGGGALSYEQYF
TRBV5-6 | CASNFGIADTQYF
TRBV28 | CASRERSEKLFF
TRBV20-1 | CSPDRRTDTQYF
TRBV5-1 | CASSFGASGTEAFF
TRBV20-1 | CSARVPGLARDNEQFF
TRBV2 | CASNTGTANYGYTF
TRBV6-5 | CASSYSSLAGSYEQYF
TRBV12-3/TRBV12-4 | CASSLAGGPISNEQFF
TRBV20-1 | CSARNEDRVGIHEQYF
TRBV5-1 | CASSLPQLAGTSYEQYF
TRBV6-1 | CASSETKPGLAVTRSYEQYF
TRBV19 | CASSIRQAFQETQYF
TRBV11-2 | CASSLVYHAIKNWTLETQYF
TRBV5-5 | CASSWGTGTLRGEQYF
TRBV20-1 | CSARVRGGFQPQHF
TRBV6-2/TRBV6-3 | CASSPPRGRSDTQYF
TRBV6-2/TRBV6-3 | CASRSSGRLSYNEQFF
TRBV11-2 | CASSWAGTGPEMAQYF
TRBV7-2 | CASSHGGSNQPQHF
TRBV20-1 | CSARVARERYEQYF
TRBV12-3/TRBV12-4 | CASSTLWDTQETQYF
TRBV29-1 | CSVMKGIEEQFF
TRBV20-1 | CSARDGTLNSPLHF
TRBV6-2/TRBV6-3 | CASSYVFGYGYTF
TRBV27 | CASSVLGREAQYF
TRBV19 | CASRGSGGVRYNEQFF
TRBV5-1 | CASSLEPDRGSEAFF
TRBV7-2 | CASSSIAGSNTGELFF
TRBV20-1 | CSALPGAGGINEQFF
TRBV18 | CASSPPSIPQGRYGYTF
TRBV7-2 | CASSATLGARYGYTF
TRBV4-2 | CAIRTGLVSSGANVLTF
TRBV29-1 | CSVEPFANTEAFF
TRBV7-8 | CASSLVGGRAGNEQFF
TRBV30 | CAWTPLGQLAYEQYF
TRBV5-6 | CASTPGTSKTQYF
TRBV7-2 | CASSFGRANEQYF
TRBV5-1 | CASTSGRGDTQYF
TRBV7-2 | CASSLRIPPGEQYF
TRBV4-2 | CASSHVGTNTGELFF